This T cell receptor (beta chain) was identified during a study of blood T cells in healthy people across ages. Study-level information: For every two T cells, template switching captured about one barcoded beta molecule.

Study-wide points: When set beside aged donors, long-lived donors presented more naive CD4+ cells and higher diversity.

This clonotype was counted a few times. The antigen remains undetermined. Isolated per sample were at least 7 million PBMCs. Trimming took 5 bases from V and 4 from J; bases not matched to a gene: 4. The CDR3 is made up of 13 amino acids. Germline V gene sequence: CDR1 SGHTA, CDR2 FQGNSA. Next came a second PCR, run for roughly 6 to 11 cycles, which used a sample-barcoded 5' primer along with a J-beta primer mix. With 12 random nucleotides, a template-switch adaptor tagged each individual cDNA molecule. TCRdb recomputed calls from the 5' RACE reads with MiXCR, one row per CDR3 protein. The sample has some 900,000 distinct CDR3 sequences; about 48% are singletons.

The receptor comes from a young man in good health. The sequenced sample consisted of blood. The chain has TRBV7-2 and TRBJ2-5; 7 bases are a match to TRBD1. The CDR3 region is CASSVRQGETQYF. The CDR3 bases are TGTGCCAGCAGCGTACGACAGGGAGAGACCCAGTACTTC.